The rows below give T cell receptor beta chains drawn from one sample of a study of T cell responses to AZD1222 COVID-19 vaccine. Generated by immunoSEQ multiplex PCR, the TCRdb table keeps only in-frame clones and is missing some. The data show more than 85,000 clones, roughly 89% seen once. The sample in question was peripheral blood, obtained on day 0 of AZD1222 vaccination. The receptors stem from an adult in good health. Each CDR3 is given with its conserved first and last residue. The D gene is left open where the match is weak. Size values are once, few and many counts, or a class for expanded clones, and some rows have none.

cdr3_nt cdr3_aa clone_size v_call d_call j_call cdr3_length
TGTGCCAGCAGTTATGGCAGGGGCGCTGAAGCTTTCTTT CASSYGRGAEAFF . TRBV6-5 . TRBJ1-1 13
TGCGCCAGCGGACTCGGGGCAACTAATGAAAAACTGTTTTTT CASGLGATNEKLFF once TRBV5-1 . TRBJ1-4 14
TGTGCCAGCAGGACACCGTGGAGAGAGACCCAGTACTTC CASRTPWRETQYF . TRBV2 . TRBJ2-5 13
TGTGCCAGCAGTATCCCCGGGACGAATTACGAGCAGTACTTC CASSIPGTNYEQYF . TRBV28 . TRBJ2-7 14
TGCGCCAGCAGCCCGTCGTTGGCTAACTATGGCTACACCTTC CASSPSLANYGYTF . TRBV5-1 . TRBJ1-2 14
TGTGCCAGCAGCTGGGGGACAGGGAAGGAGTCTGGAAACACCATATATTTT CASSWGTGKESGNTIYF . TRBV5-6 TRBD1 TRBJ1-3 17
TGTGCCAGCAGCCTCGCTATGCGTGGGGAAAAACTGTTTTTT CASSLAMRGEKLFF . TRBV7-9 . TRBJ1-4 14
TGTGCCAGCAGTGCTACAGGGACCGGGACTGAAGCTTTCTTT CASSATGTGTEAFF . TRBV2 . TRBJ1-1 14
TGTGCCAGCAGCAGGGACTCATTCCAAGAGACCCAGTACTTC CASSRDSFQETQYF . TRBV5-5 . TRBJ2-5 14
TGTGCCAGCAGCCCGGGACAGGGAACTGAAGCTTTCTTT CASSPGQGTEAFF . TRBV7-3 TRBD1 TRBJ1-1 13
TGTGCCAGCAGTAGTGACAGGGCCGATCGAAATTCACCCCTCCACTTT CASSSDRADRNSPLHF . TRBV2 TRBD1 TRBJ1-6 16
TGTGCCAGCAGCCCCAGGGGGGCTGGGGCCAACGTCCTGACTTTC CASSPRGAGANVLTF . TRBV3-1/TRBV3-2 . TRBJ2-6 15
TGTGCCAGCAGCTCAGGGGGCCCAGATACGCAGTATTTT CASSSGGPDTQYF . TRBV7-9 TRBD1 TRBJ2-3 13
TGTGCCAGCCGACAGGGGCCCCGGGAGCTGTTTTTT CASRQGPRELFF once TRBV2 TRBD1 TRBJ2-2 12
TGTGCCAGTAGTGTTGCAGGGGGCGATGAGCAGTTCTTC CASSVAGGDEQFF once TRBV19 TRBD1 TRBJ2-1 13
TGTGCCAGCAGTTTGGGGCGAGGGACTGAAGCTTTCTTT CASSLGRGTEAFF . TRBV12-3/TRBV12-4 . TRBJ1-1 13
TGTGCCACCAGTGATGCACAGGGGGCCTATGGCTACACCTTC CATSDAQGAYGYTF hyperexpanded TRBV24-1 TRBD1 TRBJ1-2 14
TGTGCCAGCAAAGTAGACGGGGTTAATAATTCACCCCTCCACTTT CASKVDGVNNSPLHF . TRBV27 . TRBJ1-6 15
TGTGCCTGGAGCGATGGGGACAGGGAGGGAAACACCATATATTTT CAWSDGDREGNTIYF . TRBV30 TRBD1 TRBJ1-3 15
TGTGCCAGCAGTGAAAGCCTGAACAATGAGCAGTTCTTC CASSESLNNEQFF . TRBV6-1 . TRBJ2-1 13
TGTGCCAGCAGCCCCGGGGGAGCGGGCACCGGGGAGCTGTTTTTT CASSPGGAGTGELFF . TRBV5-4 . TRBJ2-2 15
TGTGCCAGCAGCCCTTCAGCTAATAATTCACCCCTCCACTTT CASSPSANNSPLHF . TRBV6-4 . TRBJ1-6 14
TGCGCCAGCAGCCGTGTGGAAGGGGCCGCTGGCTACACCTTC CASSRVEGAAGYTF once TRBV5-1 . TRBJ1-2 14
TGTGCCAGCAGCCAAGAGAAGGGAGCTAGGGCGAGGTACTTC CASSQEKGARARYF . TRBV4-2 . TRBJ2-7 14
TGCGCCAGCAGTCTTTCAGAGGGCACTGAAGCTTTCTTT CASSLSEGTEAFF . TRBV5-1 . TRBJ1-1 13
TGTGCCAGCAGCACAGGGTCTAGCACAGATACGCAGTATTTT CASSTGSSTDTQYF . TRBV6-4 . TRBJ2-3 14
TGTGCCAGCAGTGAACAGGACAGCGCCAATCAGCCCCAGCATTTT CASSEQDSANQPQHF . TRBV6-1 . TRBJ1-5 15
TGTGCCAGTACCGGAGGGGGCCTATACAATGAGCAGTTCTTC CASTGGGLYNEQFF . TRBV19 . TRBJ2-1 14
TGTGCCAGCAGTTTCTATGGCGGCTATGGCTACACCTTC CASSFYGGYGYTF . TRBV27 . TRBJ1-2 13
TGCGCCAGCAGCTTGGGCTTCGGCTCTGGGGCCAACGTCCTGACTTTC CASSLGFGSGANVLTF . TRBV5-1 . TRBJ2-6 16
TGTGCCAGCAGAGAAAATTTTGCGGGACGGTCCTACGAGCAGTACTTC CASRENFAGRSYEQYF . TRBV6-1 . TRBJ2-7 16
TGTGCCAGCAGTTTAGCTAGCGGAGCCTACGAGCAGTACTTC CASSLASGAYEQYF . TRBV28 TRBD2 TRBJ2-7 14
TGTGCCAGCAGGGGGGACAATGGAAACACCATATATTTT CASRGDNGNTIYF few TRBV5-6 . TRBJ1-3 13
TGTGCCAGCAGCTTAGAGCGGGGATCCTACGAGCAGTACTTC CASSLERGSYEQYF . TRBV7-2 TRBD2 TRBJ2-7 14
TGTGCCAGCAGTTCACCGGGACAGGGGACTGAAGCTTTCTTT CASSSPGQGTEAFF . TRBV6-5 TRBD1 TRBJ1-1 14
TGCGCCAGCAGCGGGGGACAGGGGGCAACCTACGAGCAGTACTTC CASSGGQGATYEQYF . TRBV5-1 TRBD1 TRBJ2-7 15
TGTGCCAGCTCACCAGGGGCCAACACCGGGGAGCTGTTTTTT CASSPGANTGELFF . TRBV18 . TRBJ2-2 14
TGTGCCAGCAGCCCAAACCTGGGACTAGCGGGAGGAAGAGCGAATGAGCAGTTCTTC CASSPNLGLAGGRANEQFF . TRBV3-1/TRBV3-2 TRBD2 TRBJ2-1 19
TGTGCTAGTCGATACAGGGTGGGGACTGAAGCTTTCTTT CASRYRVGTEAFF . TRBV12-5 . TRBJ1-1 13
TGTGCCAGCAGCGTAGATGGGACGGCTCTTCGAGGCTACACCTTC CASSVDGTALRGYTF . TRBV9 . TRBJ1-2 15
TGTGCCAGTACCTACAAGTATGGCTACACCTTC CASTYKYGYTF once TRBV19 . TRBJ1-2 11
TGTGCCAGCAGTCCCCGGACAGGATTAAACTATGGCTACACCTTC CASSPRTGLNYGYTF . TRBV27 TRBD1 TRBJ1-2 15